These 30 T cell receptor beta chains share one sample of origin, sequenced in a study of memory CD4+ T cells and cytomegalovirus serostatus. Produced via immunoSEQ multiplex PCR; TCRdb's table is partial and in-frame only. Altogether some 44,000 clones are present, approximately 80% being singletons, with the ten largest covering roughly 0.5%. The sort gate was single viable CD3+CD4+CD8-CD45RO+ cells for memory CD4+ T cells. Material: memory CD4+ T cells from blood. The origin of the receptors is an adult in good health and CMV-seronegative.

The rearrangement uses TRBV5-4 and TRBJ1-2; D ambiguous. The CDR3 loop spans 14 amino acids. V gave up 1 base and J gave up 8 bases, with 15 bases separating them. Germline loops: CDR1 SGHNT, CDR2 YYREEE (reference sequence). CDR3 nucleotides: TGTGCCAGCAGCTTGCGGGGAGCCTTGGGCGGCTACACCTTC. Translated, it gives CASSLRGALGGYTF.

The J gene is TRBJ2-7, the V gene TRBV23-1; the match to TRBD1 covers 7 bases. TRBV23-1 belongs to the ORF category, with a function that is uncertain. CDR3 length: 17 residues. V was pared by 3 bases and J by 2 bases, with 13 bases of the junction left unmatched. For the CDR3, the DNA is TGCGCCAGCAGTCACCGATCCCCGACAGGGTCCCCCTACGAGCAGTACTTC. Translating gives CASSHRSPTGSPYEQYF.

The chain carries TRBV6-5 and TRBJ1-6; 7 nucleotides align to TRBD1. In germline, CDR1 is MNHEY, CDR2 SVGAGI. Trimming took 0 bases from V and 9 from J; bases not matched to a gene: 5. The CDR3 spans 15 residues. CDR3 nucleotide sequence: TGTGCCAGCAGTTACTCAGAAGGGGGCGGTTCACCCCTCCACTTT. Translating gives CASSYSEGGGSPLHF.

V usage is TRBV30 and J usage is TRBJ1-5, with 8 positions matching TRBD1. Per germline, CDR1 GTSNPN and CDR2 SVGIG (reference sequence). The J segment lost 5 bases and the V segment lost 7 bases, leaving 7 bases of the junction unmatched. This CDR3 is built from 13 residues. CDR3 coding DNA: TGTGCCTCAGGACAGGGTGCGGATCAGCCCCAGCATTTT. It yields the protein CASGQGADQPQHF.

This chain links TRBV6-6 with TRBJ1-5; perhaps TRBD1 as D (6 bases). Per the germline V gene, CDR1 is MNHNY and CDR2 is SVGAGI (reference sequence). CDR3 length equals 14 residues. Trimming left V 6 bases short and J 1 base short, with 10 bases between. The CDR3 sequence is CASRDQGSNQPQHF. CDR3 DNA sequence: TGTGCCAGCAGGGACCAGGGGAGCAATCAGCCCCAGCATTTT.

The chain's CDR3 is CSVGSGGELFF. In DNA form, the CDR3 reads TGCAGCGTTGGAAGTGGCGGGGAGCTGTTTTTT. V gene TRBV29-1 combines with J gene TRBJ2-2; no clear D gene. Trimming shortened V by 4 bases and J by 7 bases, and 7 bases separated the two germline ends. Germline CDR1 is SQVTM and CDR2 is ANQGSEA. The CDR3 sequence is 11 residues long.

The CDR3 sequence is CATSRDKASYEQYF. As DNA, the CDR3 is TGTGCCACCAGCAGAGATAAGGCAAGCTACGAGCAGTACTTC. The gene calls are TRBV15 and TRBJ2-7, with D hard to call. V was pared by 0 bases and J by 3 bases, with 9 bases between. This CDR3 comprises 14 residues. Germline V lookup: CDR1 LNHNV, CDR2 YYDKDF (reference sequence).

This clone was seen a single time. V and J are TRBV6-1 and TRBJ1-6; D unresolved. Trimming removed 3 bases at V and 9 bases at J, with 12 bases between. Per germline, CDR1 MNHNS and CDR2 SASEGT. CDR3 length equals 14 residues. CDR3 sequence (DNA): TGTGCCAGCAGTGACCCCCGAAGGAGTTCACCCCTCCACTTT. This encodes CASSDPRRSSPLHF.

The rearrangement joins TRBV5-1 to TRBJ2-2, with 8 bases aligning to TRBD1. CDR1 is SGHRS, CDR2 YFSETQ, per germline. The CDR3 runs to 13 residues. J gave up 8 bases and V 2 bases, and 2 bases lay outside the gene matches. The CDR3 region has the DNA TGCGCCAGCAGCTTACGACAGGGGGGGGAGCTGTTTTTT. Amino acids: CASSLRQGGELFF.

J is TRBJ2-7 and V is TRBV30, with D possibly matching TRBD1 (5 bases). Trimming removed 1 base at V and 9 bases at J, with 10 bases between. The CDR3 is 11 residues long. Germline loops: CDR1 GTSNPN, CDR2 SVGIG (reference sequence). CDR3 in DNA: TGTGCCTGGAGTGAGATAAGGGGGCAGTACTTC. Protein sequence: CAWSEIRGQYF.

The V gene is TRBV7-9, the J gene TRBJ2-7; D remains ambiguous. The CDR3 spans 14 residues. Germline V gene sequence: CDR1 SEHNR, CDR2 FQNEAQ (reference sequence). V was trimmed by 5 bases and J by 2 bases, leaving 13 bases between them. The CDR3 DNA follows: TGTGCCAGCAGCAACCTCGGCTTAACCTACGAGCAGTACTTC. Amino acids: CASSNLGLTYEQYF.

The chain links TRBV18 to TRBJ1-1, with 8 bases identical to TRBD1. The CDR3 has 13 residues. CDR1 is KGHSH, CDR2 LQKENI, per germline. V lost 8 bases, J lost 1 base, and 3 bases stayed unmatched. Here the CDR3 DNA reads TGTGCCAGCCGGCAGGGGGCGAACACTGAAGCTTTCTTT. This translates into CASRQGANTEAFF.

V and J are TRBV12-5 and TRBJ2-6, with no clear D. V shed 8 bases and J shed 1 base, with 6 bases lying between them. Germline assignment: CDR1 LGHNT and CDR2 FRNRAP. The CDR3 sequence is 13 residues long. CDR3 sequence: CASSESGANVLTF. CDR3 sequence (DNA): TGTGCTAGTTCGGAATCTGGGGCCAACGTCCTGACTTTC.

The gene calls are TRBV27 and TRBJ1-1, with 7 bases lining up with TRBD1. Germline trimming cut 4 bases from V and 5 bases from J; bases unmatched to any gene: 10. The CDR3 runs to 15 residues. Germline V CDR1 and CDR2: MNHEY, SMNVEV (reference sequence). The CDR3 protein is CASSSYLQGGTEAFF. CDR3 nucleotides: TGTGCCAGCAGTTCATATCTTCAGGGGGGGACTGAAGCTTTCTTT.

The CDR3 sequence: CASSPPTHSYNQPQHF. CDR3 sequence (DNA): TGTGCCAGCTCACCACCGACCCATTCTTACAATCAGCCCCAGCATTTT. V and J are TRBV18 and TRBJ1-5; D not certain. This CDR3 region has 16 residues. Germline CDR1 KGHSH, CDR2 LQKENI. V dropped 0 bases and J dropped 3 bases, with 12 bases sitting between them.

The chain uses TRBV2 and TRBJ1-1; the D gene is possibly TRBD1 (5 bases). Trimming shortened V by 7 bases and J by 4 bases, and 16 bases separated the two germline ends. The germline CDR1 and CDR2 sequences are SNHLY and FYNNEI. This CDR3 has 14 amino acids. CDR3 in DNA: TGTGCCAGCAAGTTTAGCCGGGGGGGCACTGAAGCTTTCTTT. It specifies CASKFSRGGTEAFF.

The gene calls are TRBV6-6 and TRBJ1-3; D not resolved. The germline gives CDR1 MNHNY, CDR2 SVGAGI (reference sequence). The CDR3 consists of 14 residues. V shed 2 bases and J shed 1 base, with 6 bases lying between them. The CDR3 spells CASSYAQSGNTIYF. The CDR3 region has the DNA TGTGCCAGCAGTTACGCACAATCTGGAAACACCATATATTTT.

This clone has more than one count but fewer than ten. The chain has TRBV10-3 and TRBJ2-5; D unresolved. V was shortened by 3 bases and J by 4 bases, with 3 bases between the two germline ends. Germline CDR1 is ENHRY and CDR2 is SYGVKD. This CDR3 spans 11 amino acids. Here the CDR3 reads CAISDRETQYF. CDR3 sequence (DNA): TGTGCCATCAGTGATAGAGAGACCCAGTACTTC.

The chain recombines TRBV27 with TRBJ1-3; D gene ambiguous. The CDR3 totals 14 residues. CDR1 is MNHEY and CDR2 is SMNVEV in the germline V gene (reference sequence). V lost 3 bases, J lost 4 bases, and 10 bases lay in between. CDR3 sequence: CASSFSGLGNTIYF. CDR3 nucleotides: TGTGCCAGCAGTTTTTCGGGGTTAGGAAACACCATATATTTT.

This chain uses TRBV6-1 with TRBJ2-1; no firm D call. The CDR3 runs to 12 residues. V lost 5 bases and J 7 bases, leaving 9 bases between the germline ends. Germline CDR1 MNHNS, CDR2 SASEGT. CDR3 residues: CASSPLRNEQFF. CDR3 nucleotide sequence: TGTGCCAGCAGTCCCCTGAGGAATGAGCAGTTCTTC.

The rearrangement joins TRBV2 to TRBJ1-5; 10 positions match TRBD1. Germline V gives CDR1 SNHLY, CDR2 FYNNEI. J gave up 0 bases and V 6 bases, and 2 bases lay outside the gene matches. This CDR3 region has 15 residues. The DNA of the CDR3 is TGTGCCAGCAGATGGGACAGGGGTAGCAATCAGCCCCAGCATTTT. This sequence encodes CASRWDRGSNQPQHF.

This clone has more than one count but fewer than ten. The V call is TRBV5-4, the J call TRBJ1-2, with 7 bases fitting TRBD1. This CDR3 comprises 15 residues. Germline loops: CDR1 SGHNT, CDR2 YYREEE (reference sequence). The junction had 8 bases not matched to a gene; V was cut back by 0 bases and J by 6 bases. CDR3 sequence reads: CASSLDRGTVDGYTF. The CDR3 region has the DNA TGTGCCAGCAGCTTGGACAGGGGAACTGTGGATGGCTACACCTTC.

The chain joins TRBV25-1 to TRBJ1-6, with D unclear. Germline V gene sequence: CDR1 MGHDK, CDR2 SYGVNS. The CDR3 totals 13 residues. The ends were cut back, 7 bases at V and 5 bases at J, with 9 bases in the middle. CDR3: CASTGLDNSPLHF. The CDR3 nucleotides are TGTGCCAGCACTGGACTGGATAATTCACCCCTCCACTTT.

This clone was found once. This chain's CDR3 is CSISPGYEQFF. The CDR3 bases are TGCAGCATTTCTCCAGGGTATGAGCAGTTCTTC. V gene TRBV29-1 combines with J gene TRBJ2-1, with D perhaps TRBD1 (5 bases). Trimming stripped 8 bases from V and 8 bases from J, with 13 bases between. Germline CDR1 is SQVTM and CDR2 is ANQGSEA. The CDR3 is 11 amino acids.

This chain connects TRBV15 to TRBJ1-5; D gene uncertain. Between the trimmed V and J ends, which lost 2 bases and 4 bases, there was a span of 21 bases. The CDR3 is 18 residues long. Germline CDR1 reads LNHNV; CDR2 reads YYDKDF (reference sequence). CDR3 coding DNA: TGTGCCACCAGCAGACCCCCCGGGCGAGAGAAAGTAAATCAGCCCCAGCATTTT. It specifies CATSRPPGREKVNQPQHF.

The DNA of the CDR3 is TGTGCCAGCAGCCCAAAGTGGGGGGGGCCCCGCCACGAGCAGTACTTC. Translation: CASSPKWGGPRHEQYF. V usage is TRBV14 and J usage is TRBJ2-7, with D possibly being TRBD2 (7 bases). The ends were cut back, 4 bases at V and 5 bases at J, with 21 bases in the middle. Per germline, CDR1 SGHDN and CDR2 FVKESK. This CDR3 is 16 amino acids long.

V usage is TRBV7-9 and J usage is TRBJ1-2; TRBD1 is a possible D gene (5 bases). The CDR3 has 16 amino acids. V lost 0 bases and J lost 7, with 18 bases in between. Germline CDR1 SEHNR, CDR2 FQNEAQ (reference sequence). CDR3 DNA: TGTGCCAGCAGCTTAGCGCTGGACGGGGGTCGTGGTGGCTACACCTTC. Its translation: CASSLALDGGRGGYTF.

This clone was picked up a small number of times. This chain connects TRBV7-2 to TRBJ2-5; D uncertain. Per germline, CDR1 SGHTA and CDR2 FQGNSA. V lost 1 base, J lost 6 bases, and 12 bases lay in between. This CDR3 spans 14 amino acids. The CDR3 DNA is TGTGCCAGCAGCTTAGATCCAGCTTCCCAGACCCAGTACTTC. Translated, it gives CASSLDPASQTQYF.

This clone was observed a single time. The chain links TRBV5-3 to TRBJ1-1, with D maybe TRBD1 (6 bases). TRBV5-3 has ORF status, its function being uncertain. This CDR3 has 15 residues. V gave up 0 bases and J gave up 4 bases, with 13 bases separating them. CDR3 in DNA: TGTGCCAGAAGCTTGGTGGGGAAAGGGGGCACTGAAGCTTTCTTT. Protein product: CARSLVGKGGTEAFF.

This sequence joins TRBV19 and TRBJ1-1, with a possible D match to TRBD1 (6 bases). The CDR3 is 14 amino acids. In germline, CDR1 is LNHDA, CDR2 SQIVND (reference sequence). Trimming took 3 bases from V and 1 from J, leaving 9 bases between them. The CDR3 region has the DNA TGTGCCAGTAGTATCCTCAGGGGGAACACTGAAGCTTTCTTT. This sequence encodes CASSILRGNTEAFF.